Listed below are T cell receptor beta chains from one sample, sequenced in a study of blood T cell repertoires in COVID-19. Sequencing used immunoSEQ multiplex PCR; TCRdb keeps in-frame clones, though not all of them. The repertoire consists of just under 100,000 clones, with about 86% occurring once and the leading ten covering approximately 13%. Source material: peripheral blood. These receptors originate from a woman aged 55-70 years in a cohort sampled during active or convalescent COVID-19. CDR3s include the opening cysteine and the closing phenylalanine or tryptophan. Fields, in order: J gene, D gene, clone size, V gene, CDR3 protein, CDR3 DNA. A D gene is named only where the DNA matches it firmly. Clone size appears in some rows only: once, few, many, or a class for an expanded clone.

TRBJ2-3 | NA | NA | TRBV19 | CASRPGRGYTDTQYF | TGTGCCAGTAGGCCCGGCCGGGGGTACACAGATACGCAGTATTTT
TRBJ2-5 | TRBD2 | NA | TRBV5-4 | CASSLRRGGEETQYF | TGTGCCAGCAGCTTGCGGCGGGGGGGGGAAGAGACCCAGTACTTC
TRBJ1-5 | TRBD1 | NA | TRBV27 | CASSLGTGGNQPQHF | TGTGCCAGCAGCCTAGGGACAGGGGGCAATCAGCCCCAGCATTTT
TRBJ2-7 | TRBD1 | NA | TRBV18 | CASSPGTGKYEQYF | TGTGCCAGCTCACCCGGGACAGGGAAATACGAGCAGTACTTC
TRBJ1-1 | TRBD1 | NA | TRBV19 | CASTDRRNTEAFF | TGTGCCAGTACGGACAGGCGGAACACTGAAGCTTTCTTT
TRBJ1-6 | NA | NA | TRBV3-1/TRBV3-2 | CASRPYGSVNSPLHF | TGTGCCAGCAGACCCTACGGCAGCGTGAATTCACCCCTCCACTTT
TRBJ2-1 | TRBD2 | NA | TRBV15 | CATSRGTSGNLPYNEQFF | TGTGCCACCAGCAGGGGGACTAGCGGGAACCTCCCCTACAATGAGCAGTTCTTC
TRBJ2-1 | TRBD2 | NA | TRBV2 | CASRGTSGAPGGHEQFF | TGTGCCAGCAGGGGGACTAGCGGGGCCCCAGGTGGGCATGAGCAGTTCTTC
TRBJ2-3 | NA | NA | TRBV5-4 | CASSANSQGDTQYF | TGTGCCAGCAGCGCTAACAGTCAGGGGGATACGCAGTATTTT
TRBJ1-5 | TRBD1 | NA | TRBV28 | CASSPPGQGVQPQHF | TGTGCCAGCAGTCCTCCGGGACAGGGAGTTCAGCCCCAGCATTTT
TRBJ2-7 | TRBD2 | NA | TRBV10-2 | CASSEWGGAPNEQYF | TGCGCCAGCAGTGAGTGGGGGGGTGCCCCTAACGAGCAGTACTTC
TRBJ1-5 | NA | few | TRBV25-1 | CASSEGLQPQHF | TGTGCCAGCAGTGAAGGGCTCCAGCCCCAGCATTTT
TRBJ2-3 | NA | NA | TRBV4-1 | CASSPRGRGSADTQYF | TGCGCCAGCAGCCCGAGAGGTCGGGGGAGCGCAGATACGCAGTATTTT
TRBJ2-1 | NA | NA | TRBV27 | CASSLNVGFYNEQFF | TGTGCCAGCAGTTTAAACGTCGGGTTTTACAATGAGCAGTTCTTC
TRBJ1-4 | NA | NA | TRBV5-1 | CASSLVPLRNEKLFF | TGCGCCAGCAGCTTGGTTCCCCTACGGAATGAAAAACTGTTTTTT
TRBJ1-1 | TRBD1 | NA | TRBV6-5 | CASRSRGMNTEAFF | TGTGCCAGCAGATCCAGGGGGATGAACACTGAAGCTTTCTTT
TRBJ1-3 | NA | NA | TRBV24-1 | CATSGDGNTIYF | TGTGCCACCAGTGGAGATGGAAACACCATATATTTT
TRBJ1-5 | NA | NA | TRBV27 | CASSPSAGYNQPQHF | TGTGCCAGCAGTCCCTCGGCAGGTTACAATCAGCCCCAGCATTTT
TRBJ1-4 | TRBD1 | NA | TRBV4-2 | CASSQGTRGREKLFF | TGTGCCAGCAGCCAAGGAACCAGGGGGCGTGAAAAACTGTTTTTT
TRBJ2-6 | NA | NA | TRBV5-6 | CASSLAAGAGANVLTF | TGTGCCAGCAGCTTGGCCGCAGGGGCAGGGGCCAACGTCCTGACTTTC